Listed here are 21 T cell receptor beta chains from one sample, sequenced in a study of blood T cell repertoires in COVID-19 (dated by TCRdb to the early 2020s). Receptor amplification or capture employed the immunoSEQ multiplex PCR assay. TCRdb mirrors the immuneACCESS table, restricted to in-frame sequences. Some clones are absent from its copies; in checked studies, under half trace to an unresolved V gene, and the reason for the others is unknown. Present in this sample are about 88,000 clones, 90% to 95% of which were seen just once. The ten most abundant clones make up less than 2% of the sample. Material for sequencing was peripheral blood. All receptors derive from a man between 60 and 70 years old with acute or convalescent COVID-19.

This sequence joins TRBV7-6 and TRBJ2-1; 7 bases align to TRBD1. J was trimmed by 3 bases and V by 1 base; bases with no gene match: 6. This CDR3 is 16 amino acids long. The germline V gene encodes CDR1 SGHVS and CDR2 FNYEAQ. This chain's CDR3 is CASSLVRAGGYNEQFF. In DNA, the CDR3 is TGTGCCAGCAGCTTAGTTAGGGCAGGGGGCTACAATGAGCAGTTCTTC. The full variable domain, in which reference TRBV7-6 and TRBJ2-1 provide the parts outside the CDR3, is GAGVSQSPRYKVTKRGQDVALRCDPISGHVSLYWYRQALGQGPEFLTYFNYEAQQDKSGLPNDRFSAERPEGSISTLTIQRTEQRDSAMYRCASSLVRAGGYNEQFFGPGTRLTVL.

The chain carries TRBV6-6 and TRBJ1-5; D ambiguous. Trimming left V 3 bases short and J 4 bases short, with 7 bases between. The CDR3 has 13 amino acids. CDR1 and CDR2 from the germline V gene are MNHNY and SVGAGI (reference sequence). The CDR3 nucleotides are TGTGCCAGCAGTTATGCCAGAAATCAGCCCCAGCATTTT. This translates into CASSYARNQPQHF.

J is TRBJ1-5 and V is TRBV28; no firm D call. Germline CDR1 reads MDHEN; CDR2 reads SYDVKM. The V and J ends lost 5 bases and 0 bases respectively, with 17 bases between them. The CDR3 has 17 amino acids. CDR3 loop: CASSPGGGQPSNQPQHF. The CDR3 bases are TGTGCCAGCAGTCCCGGAGGAGGGCAGCCTAGCAATCAGCCCCAGCATTTT. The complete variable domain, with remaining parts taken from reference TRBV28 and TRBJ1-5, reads DVKVTQSSRYLVKRTGEKVFLECVQDMDHENMFWYRQDPGLGLRLIYFSYDVKMKEKGDIPEGYSVSREKKERFSLILESASTNQTSMYLCASSPGGGQPSNQPQHFGDGTRLSIL.

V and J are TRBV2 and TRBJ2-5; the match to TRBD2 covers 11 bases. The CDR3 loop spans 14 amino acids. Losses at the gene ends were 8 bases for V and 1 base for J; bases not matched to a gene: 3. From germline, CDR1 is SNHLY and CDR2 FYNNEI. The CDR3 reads CASRTSGLQETQYF. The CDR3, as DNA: TGTGCCAGCCGGACTAGCGGGCTCCAAGAGACCCAGTACTTC.

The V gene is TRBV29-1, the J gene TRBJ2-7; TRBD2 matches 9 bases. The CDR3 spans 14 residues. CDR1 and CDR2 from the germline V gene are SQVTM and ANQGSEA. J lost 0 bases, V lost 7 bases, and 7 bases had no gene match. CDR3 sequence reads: CSAVAGARSYEQYF. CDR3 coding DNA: TGCAGCGCCGTAGCGGGAGCCCGCTCCTACGAGCAGTACTTC.

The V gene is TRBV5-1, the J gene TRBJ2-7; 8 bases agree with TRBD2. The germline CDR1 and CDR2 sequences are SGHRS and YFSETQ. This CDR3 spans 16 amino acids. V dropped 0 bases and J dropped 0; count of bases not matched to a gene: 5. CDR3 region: CASSLGVAGNSYEQYF. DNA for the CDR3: TGCGCCAGCAGCTTGGGGGTAGCGGGGAACTCCTACGAGCAGTACTTC.

For the CDR3, the DNA is TGTGCCAGCAGCGGGTCAGGGGGTTTCCCCTCTGGGGCCAACGTCCTGACTTTC. Encoded protein: CASSGSGGFPSGANVLTF. The rearrangement uses TRBV4-2 and TRBJ2-6, with TRBD1 matching 7 bases. V gave up 5 bases and J gave up 0 bases; unmatched junction bases: 10. Looked up from germline, CDR1 is LGHNA and CDR2 is YNFKEQ. The CDR3 consists of 18 residues.

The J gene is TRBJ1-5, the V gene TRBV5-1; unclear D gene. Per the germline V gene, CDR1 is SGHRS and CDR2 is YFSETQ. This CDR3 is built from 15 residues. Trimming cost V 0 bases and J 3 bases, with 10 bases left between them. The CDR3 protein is CASSLDGIDNQPQHF. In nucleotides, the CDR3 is TGCGCCAGCAGCTTGGATGGCATTGACAATCAGCCCCAGCATTTT.

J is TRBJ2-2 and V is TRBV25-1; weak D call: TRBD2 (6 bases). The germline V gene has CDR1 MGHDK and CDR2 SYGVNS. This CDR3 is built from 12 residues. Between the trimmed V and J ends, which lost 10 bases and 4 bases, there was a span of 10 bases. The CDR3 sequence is CATLGGTGELFF. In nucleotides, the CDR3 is TGTGCCACCCTGGGAGGCACCGGGGAGCTGTTTTTT.

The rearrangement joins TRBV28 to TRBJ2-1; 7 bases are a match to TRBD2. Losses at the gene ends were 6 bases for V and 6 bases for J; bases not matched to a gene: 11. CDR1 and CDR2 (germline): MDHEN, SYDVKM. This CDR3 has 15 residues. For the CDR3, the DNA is TGTGCCAGCAGCCACCTGGACGGGACTATCAATGAGCAGTTCTTC. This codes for CASSHLDGTINEQFF. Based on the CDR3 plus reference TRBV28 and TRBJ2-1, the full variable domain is DVKVTQSSRYLVKRTGEKVFLECVQDMDHENMFWYRQDPGLGLRLIYFSYDVKMKEKGDIPEGYSVSREKKERFSLILESASTNQTSMYLCASSHLDGTINEQFFGPGTRLTVL.

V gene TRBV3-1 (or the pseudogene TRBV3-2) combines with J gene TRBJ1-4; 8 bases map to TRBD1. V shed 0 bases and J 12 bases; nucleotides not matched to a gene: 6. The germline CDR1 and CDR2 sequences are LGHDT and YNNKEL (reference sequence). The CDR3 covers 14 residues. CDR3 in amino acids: CASSQDRRGRELFF. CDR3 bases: TGTGCCAGCAGCCAAGATCGCAGGGGGCGGGAACTGTTTTTT.

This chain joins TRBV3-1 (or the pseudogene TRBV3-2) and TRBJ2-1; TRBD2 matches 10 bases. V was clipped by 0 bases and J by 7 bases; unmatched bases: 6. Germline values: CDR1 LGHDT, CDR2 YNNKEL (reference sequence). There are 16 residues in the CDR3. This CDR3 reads CASSQELAGGSNEQFF. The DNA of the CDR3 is TGTGCCAGCAGCCAAGAGTTAGCGGGAGGAAGTAATGAGCAGTTCTTC.

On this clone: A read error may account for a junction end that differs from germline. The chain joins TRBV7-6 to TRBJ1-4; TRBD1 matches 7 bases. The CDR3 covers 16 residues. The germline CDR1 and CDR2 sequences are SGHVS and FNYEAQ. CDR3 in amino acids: CASSYRAVQGNGKLFF. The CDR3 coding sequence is TGTGCCAGCAGCTATAGGGCGGTACAGGGGAATGGAAAACTGTTTTTT.

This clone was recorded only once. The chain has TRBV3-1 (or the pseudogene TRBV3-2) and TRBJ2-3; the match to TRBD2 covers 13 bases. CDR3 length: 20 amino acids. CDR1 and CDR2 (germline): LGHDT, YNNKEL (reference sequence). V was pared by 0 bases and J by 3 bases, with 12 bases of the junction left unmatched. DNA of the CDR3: TGTGCCAGCAGCCAAGATTATCGGCGGACTAGCGGGAGTGAAACAGATACGCAGTATTTT. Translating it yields CASSQDYRRTSGSETDTQYF.

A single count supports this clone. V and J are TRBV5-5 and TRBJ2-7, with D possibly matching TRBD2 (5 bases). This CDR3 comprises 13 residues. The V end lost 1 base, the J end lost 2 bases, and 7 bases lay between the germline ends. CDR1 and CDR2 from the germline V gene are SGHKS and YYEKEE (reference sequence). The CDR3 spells CASSLPGTYEQYF. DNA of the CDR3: TGTGCCAGCAGCTTGCCGGGAACCTACGAGCAGTACTTC. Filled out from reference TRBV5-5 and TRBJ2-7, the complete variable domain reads DAGVTQSPTHLIKTRGQQVTLRCSPISGHKSVSWYQQVLGQGPQFIFQYYEKEERGRGNFPDRFSARQFPNYSSELNVNALLLGDSALYLCASSLPGTYEQYFGPGTRLTVT.

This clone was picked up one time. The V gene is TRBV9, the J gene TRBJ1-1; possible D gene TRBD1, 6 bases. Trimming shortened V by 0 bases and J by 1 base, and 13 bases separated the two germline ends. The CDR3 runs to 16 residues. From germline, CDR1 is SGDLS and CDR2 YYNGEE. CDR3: CASSVDAGVTNTEAFF. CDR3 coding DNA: TGTGCCAGCAGCGTAGATGCAGGGGTGACGAACACTGAAGCTTTCTTT.

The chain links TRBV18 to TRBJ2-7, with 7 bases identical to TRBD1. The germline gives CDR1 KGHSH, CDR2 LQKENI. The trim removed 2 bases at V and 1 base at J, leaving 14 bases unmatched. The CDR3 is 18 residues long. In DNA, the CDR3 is TGTGCCAGCTCACCAGGGGACAGTTGGTTTCCCCGTTCCTACGAGCAGTACTTC. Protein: CASSPGDSWFPRSYEQYF.

As DNA, the CDR3 is TGCGCCAGCAGCCAAGAAGTGTCTAGGACAGGGTGGGGCACAGATACGCAGTATTTT. It specifies CASSQEVSRTGWGTDTQYF. The chain has TRBV4-3 and TRBJ2-3, with 8 bases fitting TRBD1. CDR1 and CDR2 (germline): LGHNA, YSLEER. The CDR3 is made up of 19 amino acids. V lost 0 bases and J lost 1; bases outside the gene matches: 12.

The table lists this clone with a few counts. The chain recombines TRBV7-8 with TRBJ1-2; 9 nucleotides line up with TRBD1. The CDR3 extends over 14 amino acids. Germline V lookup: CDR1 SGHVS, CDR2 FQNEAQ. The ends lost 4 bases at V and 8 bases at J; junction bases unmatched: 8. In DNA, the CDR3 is TGTGCCAGCAGCTCCCGGACAGGGGCGGGCGGCTACACCTTC. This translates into CASSSRTGAGGYTF.

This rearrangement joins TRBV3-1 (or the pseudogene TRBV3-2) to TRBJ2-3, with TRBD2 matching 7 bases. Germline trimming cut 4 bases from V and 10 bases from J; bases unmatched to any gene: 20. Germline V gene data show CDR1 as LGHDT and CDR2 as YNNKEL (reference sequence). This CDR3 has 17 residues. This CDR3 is CASSPIFGREAQVAQYF. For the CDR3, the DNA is TGTGCCAGCAGCCCCATCTTCGGCCGGGAGGCCCAGGTGGCGCAGTATTTT.

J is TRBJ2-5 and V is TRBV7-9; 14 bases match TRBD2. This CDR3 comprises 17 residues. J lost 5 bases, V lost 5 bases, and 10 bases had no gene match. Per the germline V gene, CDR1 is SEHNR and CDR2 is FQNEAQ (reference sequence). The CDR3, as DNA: TGTGCCAGCAGCCCGGGACTAGCGGGAGATACGGGGGAGACCCAGTACTTC. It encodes CASSPGLAGDTGETQYF.